This T cell receptor beta chain is from a study of shared clonotypes between healthy human individuals. On the study more broadly: Three plates each covered CD4 naive and memory; CD8 naive two, CD8 memory one. Findings and caveats of the study: Clonotype sharing across a few donors was observed for around 5% of naive CD4 clonotypes. An anticipated effect of sequencing depth on clonotype sharing among donors was recognized.

V lost 1 base and J lost 0, with 15 bases in between. The CDR3 contains 17 residues. The germline gives CDR1 SGHTA, CDR2 FQGNSA. With regard to this clone: Its antigen remains unidentified.

In the naive CD8 group, cells lacked CD45RO and were positively selected for CCR7, so terminally differentiated effector memory CD45RA+ cells were left out. Profiling relied on immunoSEQ multiplex PCR, and the TCRdb table lists in-frame clones only, not all of them. The sample lists millions of clones; around 93% were seen once. This chain uses TRBV7-2 with TRBJ1-1, with D possibly being TRBD1 (6 bases). Specimen: naive CD8+ T cells from PBMCs. The origin of this receptor is a man between 18 and 35 years old in good health. Some clones in this sample may be carry-over from other donors' samples. The CDR3 sequence: CASSLGTMGGMNTEAFF. CDR3 bases: TGTGCCAGCAGCTTAGGGACGATGGGGGGCATGAACACTGAAGCTTTCTTT.